Each of the 2 T cell receptor beta chains below was sequenced from the same sample in a study of blood T cells in healthy people across ages. It was with a sample-barcoded 5' primer and a J-beta primer mix that a second PCR of roughly 7 to 12 cycles was run. TCRdb re-derived calls from the 5' RACE reads in MiXCR, one entry per CDR3 protein. The table shows about 640,000 distinct CDR3 sequences, with about 28% occurring only once. Sequencing was done on a sample of blood. The receptor source for this set is a woman over 75 in good health.

The chain recombines TRBV7-2 with TRBJ2-5, with 8 positions matching TRBD2. The V segment lost 7 bases and the J segment 5 bases; nucleotides outside the gene matches: 9. The length of the CDR3 is 14 residues. CDR1 SGHTA and CDR2 FQGNSA come from the germline V gene. The CDR3 spells CASTPGGLLETQYF. The CDR3, as DNA: TGTGCCAGCACCCCGGGGGGGCTTTTGGAGACCCAGTACTTC.

Details on this clonotype: It may be a read error: a sequence one base away is much more abundant. The chain is built from TRBV9 and TRBJ2-3, with D unresolved. The V gene's germline CDR1 is SGDLS and CDR2 YYNGEE. This CDR3 is 14 amino acids long. V was cut by 4 bases and J by 7 bases, with 16 bases left in between. Here the CDR3 reads CASSLGGRANTQYF. The CDR3 DNA follows: TGTGCCAGCAGCTTGGGTGGTCGGGCAAATACGCAGTATTTT.